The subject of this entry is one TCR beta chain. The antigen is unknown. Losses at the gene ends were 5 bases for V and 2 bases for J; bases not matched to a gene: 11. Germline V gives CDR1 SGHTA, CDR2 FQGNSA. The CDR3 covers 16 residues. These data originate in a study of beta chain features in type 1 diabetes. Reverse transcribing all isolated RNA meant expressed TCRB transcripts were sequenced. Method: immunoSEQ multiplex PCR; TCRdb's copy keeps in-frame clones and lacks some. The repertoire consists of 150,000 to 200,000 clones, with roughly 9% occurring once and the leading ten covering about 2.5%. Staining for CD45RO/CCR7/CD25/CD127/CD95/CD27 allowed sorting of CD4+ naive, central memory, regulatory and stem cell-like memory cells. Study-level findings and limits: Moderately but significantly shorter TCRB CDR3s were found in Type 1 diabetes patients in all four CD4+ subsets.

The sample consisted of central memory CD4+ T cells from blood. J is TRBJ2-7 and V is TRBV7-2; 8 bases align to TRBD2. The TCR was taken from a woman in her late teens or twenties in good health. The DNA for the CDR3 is TGTGCCAGCAGCGATAGCGGGGACCTTACCGCCTACGAGCAGTACTTC. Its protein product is CASSDSGDLTAYEQYF.